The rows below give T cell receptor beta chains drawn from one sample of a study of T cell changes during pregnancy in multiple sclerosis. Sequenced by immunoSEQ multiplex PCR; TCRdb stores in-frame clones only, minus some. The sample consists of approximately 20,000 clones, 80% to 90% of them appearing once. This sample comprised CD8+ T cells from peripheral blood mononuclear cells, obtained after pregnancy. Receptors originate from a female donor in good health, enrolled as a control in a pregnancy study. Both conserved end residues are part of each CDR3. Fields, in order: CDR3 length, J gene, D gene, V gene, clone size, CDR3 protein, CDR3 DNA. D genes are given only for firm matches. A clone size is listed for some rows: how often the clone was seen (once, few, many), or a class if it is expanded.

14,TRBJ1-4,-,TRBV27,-,CASSLTGGSEKLFF,TGTGCCAGCAGTTTGACAGGCGGCAGTGAAAAACTGTTTTTT
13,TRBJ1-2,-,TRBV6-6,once,CASTLGGNYGYTF,TGTGCCAGCACCCTGGGAGGGAACTATGGCTACACCTTC
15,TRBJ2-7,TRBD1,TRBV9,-,CASSVGGQGAYEQYF,TGTGCCAGCAGCGTAGGAGGACAGGGGGCCTACGAGCAGTACTTC
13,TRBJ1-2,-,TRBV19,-,CASSRDLEEGYTF,TGTGCCAGTAGTAGGGACTTAGAGGAAGGCTACACCTTC
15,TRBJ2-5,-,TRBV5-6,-,CASSPPPGSLGTQYF,TGTGCCAGCAGCCCCCCGCCAGGGTCCCTAGGGACCCAGTACTTC
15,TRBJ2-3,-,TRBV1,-,CTSSPAGDNTDTQYF,TGCACCAGCAGCCCCGCTGGGGACAACACAGATACGCAGTATTTT
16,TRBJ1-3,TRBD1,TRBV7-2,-,CASSLDRVHGGNTIYF,TGTGCCAGCAGCTTGGACAGGGTACATGGTGGAAACACCATATATTTT
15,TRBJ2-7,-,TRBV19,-,CASSMPSPDGNEQYF,TGTGCCAGTAGTATGCCATCTCCCGACGGGAACGAGCAGTACTTC
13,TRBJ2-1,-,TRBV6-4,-,CASSMSSYNEQFF,TGTGCCAGCAGCATGAGCTCCTACAATGAGCAGTTCTTC
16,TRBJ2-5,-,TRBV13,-,CASSFGRGNLQETQYF,TGTGCCAGCAGCTTTGGGCGGGGTAATCTCCAAGAGACCCAGTACTTC
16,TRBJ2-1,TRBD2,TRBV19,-,CASTGTSGGIYNEQFF,TGTGCCAGTACTGGGACTAGCGGGGGGATCTACAATGAGCAGTTCTTC
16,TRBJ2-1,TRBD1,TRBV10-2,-,CASSEPGQGNVHEQFF,TGCGCCAGCAGTGAGCCGGGACAGGGAAATGTCCATGAGCAGTTCTTC
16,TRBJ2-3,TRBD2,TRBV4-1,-,CASSHILAGITDTQYF,TGCGCCAGCAGCCATATCCTAGCGGGGATAACAGATACGCAGTATTTT
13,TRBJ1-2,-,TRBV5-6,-,CASSHERAAGYTF,TGTGCCAGCAGCCATGAGCGGGCGGCTGGCTACACCTTC
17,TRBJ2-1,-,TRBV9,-,CASSGAHEVLSYNEQFF,TGTGCCAGCAGCGGAGCGCATGAAGTCCTCTCCTACAATGAGCAGTTCTTC
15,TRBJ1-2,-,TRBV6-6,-,CASSYSIRDAGGYTF,TGTGCCAGCAGTTACTCAATACGCGACGCCGGGGGCTACACCTTC
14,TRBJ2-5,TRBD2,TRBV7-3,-,CASSFSGGAETQYF,TGTGCCAGCAGCTTTAGCGGGGGGGCGGAGACCCAGTACTTC
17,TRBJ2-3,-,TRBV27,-,CASSSLRAGHSTDTQYF,TGTGCCAGCAGTTCGCTACGAGCGGGACACAGCACAGATACGCAGTATTTT
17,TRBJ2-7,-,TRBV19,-,CASSIDHYRALGDEQYF,TGTGCCAGTAGTATAGATCATTACAGGGCATTGGGTGACGAGCAGTACTTC
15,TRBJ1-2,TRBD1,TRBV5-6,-,CASSLGTGGDYGYTF,TGTGCCAGCAGCTTGGGGACAGGGGGCGACTATGGCTACACCTTC
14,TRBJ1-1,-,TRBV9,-,CASSVEQEDTEAFF,TGTGCCAGCAGCGTAGAACAGGAAGACACTGAAGCTTTCTTT
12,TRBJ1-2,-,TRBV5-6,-,CASSSGIYGYTF,TGTGCCAGCAGCTCAGGGATCTATGGCTACACCTTC
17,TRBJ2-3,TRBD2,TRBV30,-,CAWVPSGGGLLSDTQYF,TGTGCCTGGGTTCCAAGCGGGGGGGGCCTCCTCTCAGATACGCAGTATTTT
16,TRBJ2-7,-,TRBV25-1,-,CASSAYPQGRGYEQYF,TGTGCCAGCAGTGCCTACCCCCAGGGGAGAGGCTACGAGCAGTACTTC
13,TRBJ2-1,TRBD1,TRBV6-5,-,CASSYGQDNEQFF,TGTGCCAGCAGTTACGGACAGGACAATGAGCAGTTCTTC
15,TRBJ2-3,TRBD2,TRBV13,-,CASSFRREGAYTQYF,TGTGCCAGCAGCTTTCGCAGGGAGGGAGCATATACGCAGTATTTT
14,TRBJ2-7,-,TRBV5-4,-,CASSPTGQNYEQYF,TGTGCCAGCAGCCCGACAGGACAAAACTACGAGCAGTACTTC
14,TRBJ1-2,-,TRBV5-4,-,CASSLAGSNYGYTF,TGTGCCAGCAGCTTGGCGGGATCCAACTATGGCTACACCTTC
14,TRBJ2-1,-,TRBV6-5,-,CASSYSLVYNEQFF,TGTGCCAGCAGTTACTCTCTAGTCTACAATGAGCAGTTCTTC
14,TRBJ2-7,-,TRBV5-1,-,CASSLRQAAYEQYF,TGCGCCAGCAGCTTGAGGCAGGCTGCCTACGAGCAGTACTTC
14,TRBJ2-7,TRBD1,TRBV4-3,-,CASSQDRGDYEQYF,TGCGCCAGCAGCCAGGACAGGGGGGACTACGAGCAGTACTTC
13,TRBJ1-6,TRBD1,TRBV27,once,CASKGQGGSPLHF,TGTGCCAGCAAGGGACAGGGAGGTTCACCCCTCCACTTT
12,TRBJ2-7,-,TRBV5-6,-,CASSWVGGEQYF,TGTGCCAGCAGCTGGGTGGGGGGCGAGCAGTACTTC
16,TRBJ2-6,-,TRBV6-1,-,CASSDLMSSGANVLTF,TGTGCCAGCAGTGACCTCATGAGCTCTGGGGCCAACGTCCTGACTTTC
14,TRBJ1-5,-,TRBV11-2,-,CASRGGTVDQPQHF,TGTGCCAGCAGGGGGGGGACGGTGGATCAGCCCCAGCATTTT
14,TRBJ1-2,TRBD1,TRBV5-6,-,CASSRMTGAGGYTF,TGTGCCAGCAGCCGGATGACAGGGGCTGGTGGCTACACCTTC
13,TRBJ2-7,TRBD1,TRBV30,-,CAWRGTGSYEQYF,TGTGCCTGGAGGGGGACAGGGAGCTACGAGCAGTACTTC
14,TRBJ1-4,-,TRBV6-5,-,CASSYYQGSEKLFF,TGTGCCAGCAGTTACTATCAGGGGAGTGAAAAACTGTTTTTT
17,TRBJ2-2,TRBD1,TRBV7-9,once,CASSPSPGTGITGELFF,TGTGCCAGCAGCCCGAGTCCCGGGACAGGGATCACCGGGGAGCTGTTTTTT
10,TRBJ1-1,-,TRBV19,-,CASGQLEAFF,TGTGCCAGCGGACAGCTTGAAGCTTTCTTT
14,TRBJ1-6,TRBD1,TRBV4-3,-,CASSQGQGDSPLHF,TGCGCCAGCAGCCAAGGACAGGGTGATTCACCCCTCCACTTT
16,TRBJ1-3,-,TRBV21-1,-,CASSTWTRSSGNTIYF,TGTGCCAGCAGCACTTGGACAAGAAGCTCTGGAAACACCATATATTTT
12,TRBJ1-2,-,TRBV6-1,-,CASSTDNYGYTF,TGTGCCAGCAGTACAGACAACTATGGCTACACCTTC
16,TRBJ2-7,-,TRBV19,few,CASSIRETGFSYEQYF,TGTGCCAGTAGTATAAGGGAGACGGGGTTCTCCTACGAGCAGTACTTC
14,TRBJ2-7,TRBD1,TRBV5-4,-,CASSLDRGSYEQYF,TGTGCCAGCAGCTTAGACAGGGGGTCTTACGAGCAGTACTTC
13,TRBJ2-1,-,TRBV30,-,CAWSLTENNEQFF,TGTGCCTGGAGTTTGACAGAGAACAATGAGCAGTTCTTC
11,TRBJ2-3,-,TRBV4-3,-,CASSGGDTQYF,TGCGCCAGCAGCGGAGGTGATACGCAGTATTTT
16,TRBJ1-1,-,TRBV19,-,CASSAAGRGSNTEAFF,TGTGCCAGTAGTGCCGCGGGGCGAGGTTCGAACACTGAAGCTTTCTTT
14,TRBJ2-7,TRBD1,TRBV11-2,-,CASSLGTGGYEQYF,TGTGCCAGCAGCCTCGGGACAGGGGGCTACGAGCAGTACTTC
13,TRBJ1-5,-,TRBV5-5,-,CASSLRSNQPQHF,TGTGCCAGCAGCTTGCGTAGCAATCAGCCCCAGCATTTT
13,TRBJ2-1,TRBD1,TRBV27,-,CASSIRQGTEQFF,TGTGCCAGCAGTATTCGACAGGGTACTGAGCAGTTCTTC
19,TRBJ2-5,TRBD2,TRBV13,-,CASSSNLGLAGANQETQYF,TGTGCCAGCAGCTCGAATCTTGGACTAGCGGGGGCTAATCAAGAGACCCAGTACTTC
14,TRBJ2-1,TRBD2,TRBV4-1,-,CASSFAGGVNEQFF,TGCGCCAGCAGCTTTGCGGGGGGTGTCAATGAGCAGTTCTTC
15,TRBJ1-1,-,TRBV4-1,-,CASSQDGVLWTEAFF,TGCGCCAGCAGCCAAGACGGGGTGCTGTGGACTGAAGCTTTCTTT
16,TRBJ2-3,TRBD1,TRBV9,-,CASSPSGTGVADTQYF,TGTGCCAGCAGCCCCTCCGGGACAGGGGTTGCAGATACGCAGTATTTT